A selection of T cell receptor beta chains follows, all from one sample in a study of immune characterization of retroperitoneal liposarcoma. TCRdb re-called the PCR reads through MiXCR, storing one row per CDR3 protein. The table shows under 2,000 distinct CDR3 sequences, with over 45% occurring only once. Material: tumor tissue. These receptor sequences come from a female donor with retroperitoneal liposarcoma. CDR3s include the opening cysteine and the closing phenylalanine or tryptophan. The order of the fields is clone size, V gene, J gene, D gene, CDR3 DNA, CDR3 protein. D genes are given only for firm matches. Expanded clones get a size class; other rows say once, few or many, or leave the size out.

large	TRBV7-9	TRBJ2-7	NA	TGTGCCAGCAGCGCTCAGGACACCTACGAGCAGTACTTC	CASSAQDTYEQYF
medium-sized	TRBV6-1	TRBJ2-2	TRBD2	TGTGCCAGCAGTCCCCCCGCGAGCGGGAGTTTCTCCGGGGAGCTGTTTTTT	CASSPPASGSFSGELFF
NA	TRBV12-3/TRBV12-4	TRBJ2-1	NA	TGTGCCAGCAGTTTAGAAGGAGCGGAGCAGTTCTTC	CASSLEGAEQFF
NA	TRBV12-3/TRBV12-4	TRBJ2-1	TRBD2	TGTGCCAGCAGAAAACTAGCGGGGGGGTACAATGAGCAGTTCTTC	CASRKLAGGYNEQFF
NA	TRBV10-1	TRBJ2-7	NA	TGCGCCAGCAGTGAGGGACACTCCTACGAGCAGTACTTC	CASSEGHSYEQYF
NA	TRBV12-3/TRBV12-4	TRBJ2-1	TRBD2	TGTGCCAACAGTGACCCGACTAGCGGGAGGCGGGGGACCCAGTTCTTC	CANSDPTSGRRGTQFF
NA	TRBV7-2	TRBJ2-7	TRBD1	TGTGCCAGCAGCCCCGACAGGGGGCGCCACGAGCAGTACTTC	CASSPDRGRHEQYF
NA	TRBV10-2	TRBJ2-1	NA	TGCGCCAGCAGTGGTCTTGACAGCTCCTACAATGAGCAGTTCTTC	CASSGLDSSYNEQFF
NA	TRBV6-1	TRBJ2-1	TRBD2	TGTGCCAGCAGGGACGACACTAGCGGGAGGACTCTTCCCTACAATGAGCAGTTCTTC	CASRDDTSGRTLPYNEQFF
large	TRBV7-6	TRBJ2-7	TRBD2	TGTGCCAGCAGCCCTCGGACTAGCGGCAACAATGAGCAGTACTTC	CASSPRTSGNNEQYF
NA	TRBV6-1	TRBJ2-1	TRBD2	TGTGCCAGCGCCCCTCGACTAGCTGACAATGAGCAGTTCTTC	CASAPRLADNEQFF
NA	TRBV6-6	TRBJ1-4	NA	TGTGCCAGCGCCCCGGGTGCAACTAATGAAAAACTGTTTTTT	CASAPGATNEKLFF
NA	TRBV7-2	TRBJ2-1	TRBD2	TGTGCCAGCAGCTTTCCTAGCGGGAGCTCCTACAATGAGCAGTTCTTC	CASSFPSGSSYNEQFF
NA	TRBV6-5	TRBJ2-1	TRBD1	TGTGCCAGCAGTTCTGGGACAGAAAATGAGCAGTTCTTC	CASSSGTENEQFF
NA	TRBV11-3	TRBJ2-1	NA	TGTGCCAGCAGCTTAAAGGGGGACCTCTACAATGAGCAGTTCTTC	CASSLKGDLYNEQFF
NA	TRBV6-1	TRBJ2-7	TRBD1	TGTGCCAGCAGTGAAAGAGTAGGGGGCCTCTACGAGCAGTACTTC	CASSERVGGLYEQYF
NA	TRBV6-1	TRBJ2-1	TRBD1	TGTGCCAGCAGGCAGGGGGTGACCCAGCAGACGGAGACCCAGTTCTTC	CASRQGVTQQTETQFF
NA	TRBV6-5	TRBJ1-1	TRBD1	TGTGCCAGCAGGGGACAGGGGACTGAAGCTTTCTTT	CASRGQGTEAFF
NA	TRBV6-1	TRBJ2-7	NA	TGTGCCAGCAGTGAAGCGGGCGGGAACCCCTACGAGCAGTACTTC	CASSEAGGNPYEQYF
few	TRBV7-2	TRBJ2-1	TRBD2	TGTGCCAGCAGCTTAGCCCCAACTAGCGGGAAAGGGAATGAGCAGTTCTTC	CASSLAPTSGKGNEQFF
NA	TRBV7-2	TRBJ2-1	NA	TGTGCCAGCAGCTTACAATCCGGGGGGCTTTATGAGCAGTTCTTC	CASSLQSGGLYEQFF
hyperexpanded	TRBV11-3	TRBJ2-3	NA	TGTGCCAGCAGCTTAGGTTTAGGCCGCGAGGGCACAGATACGCAGTATTTT	CASSLGLGREGTDTQYF
NA	TRBV6-1	TRBJ2-1	NA	TGTGCCAGCAGTCAGACACCCTCCTACAATGAGCAGTTCTTC	CASSQTPSYNEQFF
NA	TRBV12-3/TRBV12-4	TRBJ2-1	TRBD2	TGTGCCAGCAGTTTAGGGCCCCTAGCGGGAGTGTCCCCCAATGAGCAGTTCTTC	CASSLGPLAGVSPNEQFF
NA	TRBV6-1	TRBJ2-1	TRBD2	TGTGCCAGCAGTGAACTAGCGGGAGAAGGGAGTGAGCAGTTCTTC	CASSELAGEGSEQFF
NA	TRBV25-1	TRBJ2-3	NA	TGTGCCAGCAGTGAGGGTTATGTCGGGATGAGCACAGATACGCAGTATTTT	CASSEGYVGMSTDTQYF
NA	TRBV6-6	TRBJ2-5	NA	TGTGCCAGCAGCCGGGGCCAAGAGACCCAGTACTTC	CASSRGQETQYF
large	TRBV7-2	TRBJ2-1	NA	TGTGCCAGCAGTCGGACGGTTTACGAGCAGTTCTTC	CASSRTVYEQFF
NA	TRBV12-5	TRBJ2-1	TRBD1	TGTGCTAGTGGTTTGGTACCGGGACAGCTGGCTAAGGGCGCCTACGAGCAGTTCTTC	CASGLVPGQLAKGAYEQFF
NA	TRBV6-1	TRBJ2-7	NA	TGTGCCAGCAGTCAAGGGTACAGGGTCTACGAGCAGTACTTC	CASSQGYRVYEQYF
few	TRBV6-1	TRBJ2-1	NA	TGTGCCAGCAGTGAAAGGGCCCCCGGCTCCTACAATGAGCAGTTCTTC	CASSERAPGSYNEQFF
few	TRBV6-1	TRBJ2-7	TRBD2	TGTGCCAGCGTCCAAGCTAGCGGGGCCTACGAGCAGTACTTC	CASVQASGAYEQYF
large	TRBV6-1	TRBJ2-1	TRBD2	TGTGCCAGCAGTGGGCTAGCGGGAGTACATGAGCAGTTCTTC	CASSGLAGVHEQFF
few	TRBV6-1	TRBJ2-7	TRBD2	TGTGCCAGCAGTGGGGGACTAGCGGGTTTGTACAATGAGCAGTACTTC	CASSGGLAGLYNEQYF
NA	TRBV7-6	TRBJ2-1	NA	TGTGCCAGCAGCTTAGGCAGGGGATTCTCCTACGAGCAGTTCTTC	CASSLGRGFSYEQFF
few	TRBV11-3	TRBJ2-1	NA	TGTGCCAGCAGCTTTGGTGGGACGACAATTAACAATGAGCAGTTCTTC	CASSFGGTTINNEQFF
once	TRBV11-2	TRBJ2-3	NA	TGTGCCAGCAGCTTAGAGGGAGATACGCAGTATTTT	CASSLEGDTQYF
few	TRBV7-2	TRBJ2-7	TRBD2	TGTGCCAGCAGCTTTAGCGGGGGATCCCACGAGCAGTACTTC	CASSFSGGSHEQYF
few	TRBV7-4	TRBJ2-7	NA	TGTGCCAGCAGAAGACCCGCGGGGCTTCGATCCTCCTACGAGCAGTACTTC	CASRRPAGLRSSYEQYF
medium-sized	TRBV6-1	TRBJ2-3	NA	TGTGCCAGCAGTGAAGCGCCAGGTCCCCCCAAAGAGCAGTATTTT	CASSEAPGPPKEQYF
few	TRBV7-2	TRBJ2-3	TRBD2	TGTGCCAGCAACGAAGAAGGACTAGCGGGAACAGGAGATACGCAGTATTTT	CASNEEGLAGTGDTQYF
NA	TRBV6-8	TRBJ2-7	NA	TGTGCCAGCGGAGCCACTATCGTACCGGGGCGGACCTACGAGCAGTACTTC	CASGATIVPGRTYEQYF
NA	TRBV6-5	TRBJ2-7	TRBD2	TGTGCCAGCAGTTTCCGGACTAGCGGAGCCAACGAGCAGTACTTC	CASSFRTSGANEQYF
few	TRBV6-1	TRBJ2-1	NA	TGTGCCAGCAGTGCCTATGCGGTACTCTACAATGAGCAGTTCTTC	CASSAYAVLYNEQFF
few	TRBV7-2	TRBJ2-7	TRBD2	TGTGCCAGCAGCTTAACTAGCGGGAGTGCCGAGCAGTACTTC	CASSLTSGSAEQYF
NA	TRBV6-1	TRBJ2-1	NA	TGTGCCAGCACTCACCGGGACAAAGAGACCCAGTTCTTC	CASTHRDKETQFF
few	TRBV7-2	TRBJ2-5	NA	TGTGCCAGCAGCGGCGAGCTGGGTGTGGGAGAGACCCAGTACTTC	CASSGELGVGETQYF
once	TRBV6-1	TRBJ1-6	TRBD1	TGTGCCAGCACCACTGTGGGACAGCGATATAATTCACCCCTCCACTTT	CASTTVGQRYNSPLHF
once	TRBV7-9	TRBJ2-1	NA	TGTGCCAGCAGCGAGACAGGAGCCTACGAGCAGTTCTTC	CASSETGAYEQFF
NA	TRBV6-6	TRBJ2-3	TRBD2	TGTGCCAGCAGTTACAGGCTAGCGGGTACAGATACGCAGTATTTT	CASSYRLAGTDTQYF
NA	TRBV6-1	TRBJ2-5	TRBD2	TGTGCCAGCAGGCTCCTAGCGGGAGGGGCTGATGCGACCCAGTACTTC	CASRLLAGGADATQYF
NA	TRBV6-9	TRBJ2-5	NA	TGTGCCAGCATGGGAGAGACCCAGTACTTC	CASMGETQYF